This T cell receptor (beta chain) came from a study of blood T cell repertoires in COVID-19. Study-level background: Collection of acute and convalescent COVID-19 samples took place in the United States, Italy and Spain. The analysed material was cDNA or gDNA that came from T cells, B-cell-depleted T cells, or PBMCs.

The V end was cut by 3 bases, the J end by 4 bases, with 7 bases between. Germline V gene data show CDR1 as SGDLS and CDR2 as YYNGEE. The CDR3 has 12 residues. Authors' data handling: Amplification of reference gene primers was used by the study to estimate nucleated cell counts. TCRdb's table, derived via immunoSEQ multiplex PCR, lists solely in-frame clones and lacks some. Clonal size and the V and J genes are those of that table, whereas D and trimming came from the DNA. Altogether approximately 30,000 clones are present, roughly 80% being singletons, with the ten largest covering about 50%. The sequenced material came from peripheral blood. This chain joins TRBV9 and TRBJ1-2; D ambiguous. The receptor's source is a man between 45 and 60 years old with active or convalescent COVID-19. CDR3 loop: CASSASGYGYTF. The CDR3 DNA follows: TGTGCCAGCAGCGCCTCAGGCTATGGCTACACCTTC.